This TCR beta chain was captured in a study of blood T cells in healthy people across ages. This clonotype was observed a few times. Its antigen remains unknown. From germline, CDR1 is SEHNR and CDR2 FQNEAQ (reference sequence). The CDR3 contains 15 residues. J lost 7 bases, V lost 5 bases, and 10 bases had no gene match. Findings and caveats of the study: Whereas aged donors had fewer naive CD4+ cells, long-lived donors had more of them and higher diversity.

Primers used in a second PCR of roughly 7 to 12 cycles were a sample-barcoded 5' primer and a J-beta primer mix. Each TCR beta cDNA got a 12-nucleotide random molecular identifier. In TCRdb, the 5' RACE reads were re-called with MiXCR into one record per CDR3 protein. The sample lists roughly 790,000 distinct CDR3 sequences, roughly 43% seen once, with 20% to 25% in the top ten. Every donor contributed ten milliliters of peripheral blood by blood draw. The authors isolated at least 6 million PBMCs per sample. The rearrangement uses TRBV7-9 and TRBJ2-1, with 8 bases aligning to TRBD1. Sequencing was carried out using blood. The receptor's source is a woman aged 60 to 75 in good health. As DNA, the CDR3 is TGTGCCAGCAGCGGCCGGGAGACAGGGGCAAATGAGCAGTTCTTC. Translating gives CASSGRETGANEQFF.